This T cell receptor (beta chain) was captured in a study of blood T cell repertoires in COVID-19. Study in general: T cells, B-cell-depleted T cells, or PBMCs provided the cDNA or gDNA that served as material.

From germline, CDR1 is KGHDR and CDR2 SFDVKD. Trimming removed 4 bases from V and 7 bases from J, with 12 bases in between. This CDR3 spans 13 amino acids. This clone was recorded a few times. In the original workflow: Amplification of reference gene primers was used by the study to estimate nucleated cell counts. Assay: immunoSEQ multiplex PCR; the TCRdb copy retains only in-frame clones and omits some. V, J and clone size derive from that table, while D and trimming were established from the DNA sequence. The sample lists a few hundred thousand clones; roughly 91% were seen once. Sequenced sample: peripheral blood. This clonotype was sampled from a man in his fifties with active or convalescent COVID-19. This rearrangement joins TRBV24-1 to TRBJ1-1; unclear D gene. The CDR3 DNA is TGTGCCACCAGTGACCCTTACCTTAGTGAAGCTTTCTTT. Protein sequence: CATSDPYLSEAFF.